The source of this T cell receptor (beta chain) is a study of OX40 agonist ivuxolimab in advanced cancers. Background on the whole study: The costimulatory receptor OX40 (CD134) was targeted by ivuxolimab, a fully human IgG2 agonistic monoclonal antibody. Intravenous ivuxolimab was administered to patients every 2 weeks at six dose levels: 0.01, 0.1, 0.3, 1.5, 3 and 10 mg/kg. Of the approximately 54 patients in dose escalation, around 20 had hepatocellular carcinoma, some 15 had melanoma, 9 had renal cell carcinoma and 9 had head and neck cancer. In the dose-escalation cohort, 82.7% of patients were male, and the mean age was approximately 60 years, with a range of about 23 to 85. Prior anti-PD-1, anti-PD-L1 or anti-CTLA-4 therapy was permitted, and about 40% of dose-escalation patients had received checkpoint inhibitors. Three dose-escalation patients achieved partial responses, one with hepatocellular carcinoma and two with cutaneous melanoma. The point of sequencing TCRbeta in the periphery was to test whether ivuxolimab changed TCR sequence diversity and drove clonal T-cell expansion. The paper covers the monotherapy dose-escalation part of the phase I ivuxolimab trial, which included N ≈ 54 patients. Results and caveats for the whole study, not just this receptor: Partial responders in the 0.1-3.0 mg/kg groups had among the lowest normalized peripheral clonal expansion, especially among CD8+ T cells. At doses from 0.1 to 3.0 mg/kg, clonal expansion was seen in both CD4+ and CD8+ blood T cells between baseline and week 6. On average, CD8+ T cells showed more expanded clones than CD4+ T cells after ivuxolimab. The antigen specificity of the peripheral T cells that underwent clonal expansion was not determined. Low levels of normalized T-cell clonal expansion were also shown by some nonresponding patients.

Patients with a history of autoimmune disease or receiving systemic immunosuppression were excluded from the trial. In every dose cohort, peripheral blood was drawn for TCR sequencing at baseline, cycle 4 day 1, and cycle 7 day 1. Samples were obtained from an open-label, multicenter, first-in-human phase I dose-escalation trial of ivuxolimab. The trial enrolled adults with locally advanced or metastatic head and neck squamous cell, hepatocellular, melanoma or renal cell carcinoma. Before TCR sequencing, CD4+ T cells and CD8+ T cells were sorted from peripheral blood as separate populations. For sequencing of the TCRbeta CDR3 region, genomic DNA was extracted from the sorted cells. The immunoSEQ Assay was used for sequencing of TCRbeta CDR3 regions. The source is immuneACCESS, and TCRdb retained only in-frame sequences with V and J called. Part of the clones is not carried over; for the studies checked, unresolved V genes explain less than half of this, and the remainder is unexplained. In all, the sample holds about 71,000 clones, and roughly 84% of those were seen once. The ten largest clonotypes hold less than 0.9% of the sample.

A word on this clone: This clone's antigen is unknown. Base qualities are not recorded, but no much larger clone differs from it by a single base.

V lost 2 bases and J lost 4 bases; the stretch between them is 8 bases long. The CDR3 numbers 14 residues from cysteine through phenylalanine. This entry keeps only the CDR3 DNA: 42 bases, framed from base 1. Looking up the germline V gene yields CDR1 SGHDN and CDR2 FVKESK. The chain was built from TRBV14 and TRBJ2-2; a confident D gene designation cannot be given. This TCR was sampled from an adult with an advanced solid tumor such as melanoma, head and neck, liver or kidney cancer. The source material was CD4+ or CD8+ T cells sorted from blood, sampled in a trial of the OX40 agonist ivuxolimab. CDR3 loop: CASSQTASTGELFF. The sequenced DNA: TGTGCCAGCAGCCAAACAGCGAGCACCGGGGAGCTGTTTTTT.